Listed here are 8 T cell receptor beta chains from one sample, sequenced in a study of T cells in Graves' hyperthyroidism and ophthalmopathy. RNA transcripts served as the template for amplifying TCR beta CDR3 regions. TCR CDR3 regions were first amplified by RT-PCR with HTBI primers. One entry per CDR3 protein, called by TCRdb with MiXCR from the multiplex PCR reads. This table holds roughly 260,000 distinct CDR3 sequences, more than 12% found once. Sequencing was performed on blood. The receptors derive from a woman in her forties with Graves' hyperthyroidism that later progressed to Graves' ophthalmopathy.

At least ten counts were recorded for this clonotype. J is TRBJ2-2 and V is TRBV9; D not certain. The CDR3 contains 14 residues. V lost 0 bases and J 2 bases, leaving 5 bases between the germline ends. Germline V gene lookup returns CDR1 SGDLS and CDR2 YYNGEE. The CDR3 nucleotides read TGTGCCAGCAGCGTAGGAACCAACACCGGGGAGCTGTTTTTT. It translates to CASSVGTNTGELFF.

This clonotype was seen many times. The V call is TRBV7-8, the J call TRBJ1-5; unclear D gene. Germline assignment: CDR1 SGHVS and CDR2 FQNEAQ. V gave up 1 base and J gave up 5 bases, with 15 bases separating them. The CDR3 contains 16 residues. CDR3 DNA: TGTGCCAGCAGCTTAGTTTTTCGAACCGATTATCAGCCCCAGCATTTT. Protein sequence: CASSLVFRTDYQPQHF. Using reference TRBV7-8 and TRBJ1-5 for the parts outside the CDR3, the full variable domain is GAGVSQSPRYKVAKRGQDVALRCDPISGHVSLFWYQQALGQGPEFLTYFQNEAQLDKSGLPSDRFFAERPEGSVSTLKIQRTQQEDSAVYLCASSLVFRTDYQPQHFGDGTRLSIL.

In this sample, this clonotype turned up many times. The chain carries TRBV6-1 and TRBJ2-7; 8 positions match TRBD1. CDR3 length: 13 amino acids. The V and J ends lost 6 bases and 4 bases, in that order; junction bases with no gene match: 5. Germline V gives CDR1 MNHNS, CDR2 SASEGT. The DNA for the CDR3 is TGTGCCAGCAGGCAGGGGGCGATGTACGAGCAGTACTTC. It yields the protein CASRQGAMYEQYF.

The chain has TRBV20-1 and TRBJ2-7; 9 nucleotides align to TRBD2. The V and J ends lost 5 bases and 5 bases, in that order; junction bases with no gene match: 7. The CDR3 runs 13 residues. CDR1 DFQATT and CDR2 SNEGSKA come from the germline V gene (reference sequence). DNA for the CDR3: TGCAGTGCTGGGGGCGGCGGGAGGGACGAGCAGTACTTC. Protein product: CSAGGGGRDEQYF.

This clonotype was seen at least ten times. This chain joins TRBV7-9 and TRBJ2-7, with D hard to call. The germline V gene encodes CDR1 SEHNR and CDR2 FQNEAQ (reference sequence). The length of the CDR3 is 15 residues. Trimming took off 2 bases at V and 2 bases at J, with 13 bases between the two ends. The CDR3 DNA follows: TGTGCCAGCAGCTTAAGCTATGCGGATGCCTACGAGCAGTACTTC. It translates to CASSLSYADAYEQYF.

This clonotype has ten or more counts. The V and J genes are TRBV6-2 or TRBV6-3 and TRBJ2-1; TRBD2 agrees at 8 bases. After removal of 2 bases from V and 7 bases from J, the junction contained 4 bases not matched to a gene. The length of the CDR3 is 14 residues. CDR1 is MNHEY and CDR2 is SVGEGT in the germline V gene. CDR3: CASSYPSSGNEQFF. CDR3 sequence (DNA): TGTGCCAGCAGTTACCCGTCTAGCGGGAATGAGCAGTTCTTC.

This clonotype was seen at least ten times. This CDR3 is CASSLEGDPSVSSYNEQFF. CDR3 coding DNA: TGTGCCAGCAGCTTAGAGGGGGACCCTAGCGTAAGCTCCTACAATGAGCAGTTCTTC. The chain carries TRBV11-2 and TRBJ2-1; D is possibly TRBD2 (6 bases). This CDR3 is built from 19 residues. From germline, CDR1 is SGHAT and CDR2 FQNNGV. The V and J ends lost 0 bases and 0 bases respectively, with 18 bases between them. Combining the CDR3 with reference TRBV11-2 and TRBJ2-1 gives the whole variable domain EAGVAQSPRYKIIEKRQSVAFWCNPISGHATLYWYQQILGQGPKLLIQFQNNGVVDDSQLPKDRFSAERLKGVDSTLKIQPAKLEDSAVYLCASSLEGDPSVSSYNEQFFGPGTRLTVL.

This clonotype has at least ten counts. The chain is built from TRBV20-1 and TRBJ2-4; D gene unclear. The CDR3 contains 10 residues. Trimming took 6 bases from V and 6 from J, leaving 6 bases between them. Germline lookup yields CDR1 DFQATT and CDR2 SNEGSKA (reference sequence). CDR3 bases: TGCAGTGCCAGGAGAAACATTCAGTACTTC. Protein: CSARRNIQYF.